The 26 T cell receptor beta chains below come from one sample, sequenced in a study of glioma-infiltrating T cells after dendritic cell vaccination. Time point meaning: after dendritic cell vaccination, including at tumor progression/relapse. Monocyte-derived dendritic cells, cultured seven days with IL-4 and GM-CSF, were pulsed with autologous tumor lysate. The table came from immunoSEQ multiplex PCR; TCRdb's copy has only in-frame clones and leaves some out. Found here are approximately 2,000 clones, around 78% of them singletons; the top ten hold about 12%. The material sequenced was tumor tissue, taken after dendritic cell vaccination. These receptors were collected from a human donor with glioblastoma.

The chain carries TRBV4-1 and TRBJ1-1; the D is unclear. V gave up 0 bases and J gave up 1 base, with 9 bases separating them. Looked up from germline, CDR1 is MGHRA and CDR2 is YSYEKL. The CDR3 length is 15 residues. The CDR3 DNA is TGCGCCAGCAGCCAAGATTCGGGAGGGAACACTGAAGCTTTCTTT. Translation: CASSQDSGGNTEAFF.

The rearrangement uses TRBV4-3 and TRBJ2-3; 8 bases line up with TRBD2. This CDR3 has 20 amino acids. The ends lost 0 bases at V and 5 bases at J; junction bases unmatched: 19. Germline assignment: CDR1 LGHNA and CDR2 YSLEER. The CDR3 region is CASSQDVKVPGMAGGDTQYF. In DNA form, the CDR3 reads TGCGCCAGCAGCCAAGATGTAAAGGTTCCAGGGATGGCGGGAGGAGATACGCAGTATTTT.

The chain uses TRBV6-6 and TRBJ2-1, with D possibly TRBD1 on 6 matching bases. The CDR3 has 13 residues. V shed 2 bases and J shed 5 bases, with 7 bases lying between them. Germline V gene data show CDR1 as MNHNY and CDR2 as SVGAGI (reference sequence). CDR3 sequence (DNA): TGTGCCAGCAGTTACAACAGGGACAATGAGCAGTTCTTC. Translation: CASSYNRDNEQFF.

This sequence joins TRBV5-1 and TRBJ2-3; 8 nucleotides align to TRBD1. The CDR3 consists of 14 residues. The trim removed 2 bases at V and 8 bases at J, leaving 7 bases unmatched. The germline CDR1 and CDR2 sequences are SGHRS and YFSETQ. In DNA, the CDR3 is TGCGCCAGCAGCTTTCCTGACAGGGGAGGTACGCAGTATTTT. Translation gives CASSFPDRGGTQYF.

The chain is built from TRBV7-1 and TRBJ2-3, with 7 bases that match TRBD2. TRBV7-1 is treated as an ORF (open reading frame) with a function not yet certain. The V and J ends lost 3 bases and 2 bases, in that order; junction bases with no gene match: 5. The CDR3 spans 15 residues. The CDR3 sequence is CASSSWGGITDTQYF. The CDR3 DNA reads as TGTGCCAGCAGCTCCTGGGGGGGGATCACAGATACGCAGTATTTT.

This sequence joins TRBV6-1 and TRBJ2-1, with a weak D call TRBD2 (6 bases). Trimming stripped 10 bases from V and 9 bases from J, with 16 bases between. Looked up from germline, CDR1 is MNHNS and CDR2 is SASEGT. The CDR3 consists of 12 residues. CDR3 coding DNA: TGTGCCACGAGCGGGTTAGTTGGTGAGCAGTTCTTC. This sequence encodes CATSGLVGEQFF.

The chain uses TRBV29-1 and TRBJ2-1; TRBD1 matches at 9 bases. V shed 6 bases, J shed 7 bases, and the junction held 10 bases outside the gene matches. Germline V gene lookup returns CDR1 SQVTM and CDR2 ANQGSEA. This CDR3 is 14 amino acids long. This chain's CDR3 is CSVGGTGNVNEQFF. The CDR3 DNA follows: TGCAGCGTGGGAGGGACAGGGAATGTTAATGAGCAGTTCTTC.

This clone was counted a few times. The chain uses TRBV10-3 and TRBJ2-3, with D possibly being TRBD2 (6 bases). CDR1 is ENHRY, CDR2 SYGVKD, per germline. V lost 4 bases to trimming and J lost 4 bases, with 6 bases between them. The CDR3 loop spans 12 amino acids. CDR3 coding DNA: TGTGCCATCAGTGGGGGGGCAGATACGCAGTATTTT. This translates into CAISGGADTQYF.

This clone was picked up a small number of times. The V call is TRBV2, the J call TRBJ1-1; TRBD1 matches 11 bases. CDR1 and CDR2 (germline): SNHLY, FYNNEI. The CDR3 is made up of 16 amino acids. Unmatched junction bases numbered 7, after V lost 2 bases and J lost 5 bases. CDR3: CASSERRGQGGTEAFF. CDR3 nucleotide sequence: TGTGCCAGCAGTGAAAGACGGGGACAGGGGGGGACTGAAGCTTTCTTT.

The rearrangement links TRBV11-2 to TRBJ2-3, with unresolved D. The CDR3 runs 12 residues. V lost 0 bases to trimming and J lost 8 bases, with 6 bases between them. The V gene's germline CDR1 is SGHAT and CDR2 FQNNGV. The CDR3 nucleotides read TGTGCCAGCAGCTTAGATGGCGGTACGCAGTATTTT. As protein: CASSLDGGTQYF.

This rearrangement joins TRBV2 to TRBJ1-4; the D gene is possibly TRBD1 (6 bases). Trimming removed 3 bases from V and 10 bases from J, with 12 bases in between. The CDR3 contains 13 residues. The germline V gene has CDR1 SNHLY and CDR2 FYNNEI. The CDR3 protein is CASSDRDKGKLFF. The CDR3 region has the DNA TGTGCCAGCAGTGACAGGGACAAGGGAAAACTGTTTTTT.

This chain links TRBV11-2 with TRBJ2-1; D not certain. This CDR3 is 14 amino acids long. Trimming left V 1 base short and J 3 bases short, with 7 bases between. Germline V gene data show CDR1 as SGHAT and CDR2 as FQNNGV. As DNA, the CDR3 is TGTGCCAGCAGCTTAGCGGAGATCTACAATGAGCAGTTCTTC. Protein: CASSLAEIYNEQFF.

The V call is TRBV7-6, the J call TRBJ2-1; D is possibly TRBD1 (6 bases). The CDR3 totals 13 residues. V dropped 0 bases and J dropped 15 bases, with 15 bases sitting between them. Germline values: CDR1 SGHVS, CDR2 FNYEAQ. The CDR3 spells CASSLAVGQVTFF. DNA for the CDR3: TGTGCCAGCAGCTTAGCGGTGGGACAAGTGACGTTCTTC.

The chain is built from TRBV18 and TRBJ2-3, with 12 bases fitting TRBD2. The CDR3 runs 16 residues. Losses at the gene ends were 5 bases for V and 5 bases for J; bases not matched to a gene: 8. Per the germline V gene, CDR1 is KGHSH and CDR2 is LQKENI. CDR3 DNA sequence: TGTGCCAGCTCAACGACTAGCGGGAGAGGTTTAGATACGCAGTATTTT. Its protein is CASSTTSGRGLDTQYF.

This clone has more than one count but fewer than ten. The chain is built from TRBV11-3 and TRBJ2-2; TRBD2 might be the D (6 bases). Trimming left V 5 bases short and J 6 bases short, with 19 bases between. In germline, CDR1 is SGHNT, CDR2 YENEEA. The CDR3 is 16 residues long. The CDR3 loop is CASSTREAVGAGELFF. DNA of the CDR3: TGTGCCAGCAGCACCAGGGAGGCGGTGGGGGCCGGGGAGCTGTTTTTT.

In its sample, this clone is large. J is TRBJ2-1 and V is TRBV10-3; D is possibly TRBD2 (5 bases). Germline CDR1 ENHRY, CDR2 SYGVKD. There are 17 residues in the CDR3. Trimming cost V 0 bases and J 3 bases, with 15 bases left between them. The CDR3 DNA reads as TGTGCCATCAGTGAGTCGATGGGAGCGGAGAACTACAATGAGCAGTTCTTC. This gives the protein CAISESMGAENYNEQFF.

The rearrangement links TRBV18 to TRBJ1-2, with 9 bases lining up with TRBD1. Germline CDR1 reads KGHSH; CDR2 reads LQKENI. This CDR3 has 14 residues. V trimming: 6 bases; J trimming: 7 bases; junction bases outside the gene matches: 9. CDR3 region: CASSTRDRVSGYTF. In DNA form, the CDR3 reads TGTGCCAGCTCTACCCGGGACAGGGTCAGTGGCTACACCTTC. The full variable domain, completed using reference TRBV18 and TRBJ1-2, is NAGVMQNPRHLVRRRGQEARLRCSPMKGHSHVYWYRQLPEEGLKFMVYLQKENIIDESGMPKERFSAEFPKEGPSILRIQQVVRGDSAAYFCASSTRDRVSGYTFGSGTRLTVV.

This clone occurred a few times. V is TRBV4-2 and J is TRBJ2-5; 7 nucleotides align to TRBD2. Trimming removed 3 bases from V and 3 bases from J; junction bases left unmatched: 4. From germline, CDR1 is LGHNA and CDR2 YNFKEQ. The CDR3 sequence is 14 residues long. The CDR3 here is CASSHELAEETQYF. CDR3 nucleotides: TGTGCCAGCAGCCATGAGCTAGCGGAAGAGACCCAGTACTTC.

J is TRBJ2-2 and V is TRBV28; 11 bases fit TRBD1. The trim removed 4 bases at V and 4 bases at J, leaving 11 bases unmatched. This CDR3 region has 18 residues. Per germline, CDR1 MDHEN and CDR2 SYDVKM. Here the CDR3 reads CASSSSKGQGAVTGELFF. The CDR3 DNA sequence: TGTGCCAGCAGTTCTTCCAAAGGACAGGGGGCGGTCACCGGGGAGCTGTTTTTT.

Here the CDR3 DNA reads TGTGCCAGCAGCGTAGTTTCTAGCGTTGGCAATGAGCAGTTCTTC. This encodes CASSVVSSVGNEQFF. This chain links TRBV9 with TRBJ2-1; tentatively, D is TRBD2 (6 bases). This CDR3 has 15 residues. In germline, CDR1 is SGDLS, CDR2 YYNGEE. The V and J ends lost 0 bases and 6 bases respectively, with 13 bases between them.

CDR3 in DNA: TGTGCCATCAGTGAGAAGACAGACCCTTACGAGCAGTACTTC. Residues: CAISEKTDPYEQYF. This chain links TRBV10-3 with TRBJ2-7; possible D gene TRBD1, 5 bases. Germline V CDR1 and CDR2: ENHRY, SYGVKD. The CDR3 loop spans 14 amino acids. V was shortened by 2 bases and J by 4 bases, with 12 bases between the two germline ends.

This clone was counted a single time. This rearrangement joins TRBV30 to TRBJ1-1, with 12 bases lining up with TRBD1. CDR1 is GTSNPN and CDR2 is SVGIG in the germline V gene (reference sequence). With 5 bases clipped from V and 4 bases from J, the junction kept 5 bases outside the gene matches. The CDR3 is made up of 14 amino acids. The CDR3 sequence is CAWGTGGRGTEAFF. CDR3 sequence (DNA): TGTGCCTGGGGGACAGGGGGCAGGGGCACTGAAGCTTTCTTT.

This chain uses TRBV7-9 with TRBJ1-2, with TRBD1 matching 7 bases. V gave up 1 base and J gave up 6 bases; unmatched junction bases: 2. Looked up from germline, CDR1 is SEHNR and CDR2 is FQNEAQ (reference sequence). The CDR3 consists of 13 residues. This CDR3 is CASSLGQGDGYTF. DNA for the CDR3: TGTGCCAGCAGCTTAGGCCAGGGGGATGGCTACACCTTC.

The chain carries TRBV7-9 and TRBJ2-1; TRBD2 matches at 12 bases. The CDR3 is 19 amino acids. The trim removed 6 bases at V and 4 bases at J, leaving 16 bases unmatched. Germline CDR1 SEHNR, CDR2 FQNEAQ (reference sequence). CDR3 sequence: CASRELWTSGMTAYNEQFF. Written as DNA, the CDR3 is TGTGCCAGCAGGGAACTGTGGACTAGCGGGATGACAGCGTACAATGAGCAGTTCTTC.

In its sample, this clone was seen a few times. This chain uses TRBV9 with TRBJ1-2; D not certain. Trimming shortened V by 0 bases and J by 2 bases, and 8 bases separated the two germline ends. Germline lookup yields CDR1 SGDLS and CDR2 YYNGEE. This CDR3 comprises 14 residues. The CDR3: CASSVGIENYGYTF. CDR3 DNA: TGTGCCAGCAGCGTAGGTATAGAGAACTATGGCTACACCTTC. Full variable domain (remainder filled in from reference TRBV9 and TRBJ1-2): DSGVTQTPKHLITATGQRVTLRCSPRSGDLSVYWYQQSLDQGLQFLIQYYNGEERAKGNILERFSAQQFPDLHSELNLSSLELGDSALYFCASSVGIENYGYTFGSGTRLTVV.

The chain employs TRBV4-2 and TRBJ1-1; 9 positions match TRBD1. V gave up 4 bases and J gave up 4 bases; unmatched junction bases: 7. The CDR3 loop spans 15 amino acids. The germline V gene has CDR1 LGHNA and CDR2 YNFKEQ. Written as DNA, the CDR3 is TGTGCCAGCAGCCCCCGGACAGGGGTTGTCACTGAAGCTTTCTTT. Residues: CASSPRTGVVTEAFF.